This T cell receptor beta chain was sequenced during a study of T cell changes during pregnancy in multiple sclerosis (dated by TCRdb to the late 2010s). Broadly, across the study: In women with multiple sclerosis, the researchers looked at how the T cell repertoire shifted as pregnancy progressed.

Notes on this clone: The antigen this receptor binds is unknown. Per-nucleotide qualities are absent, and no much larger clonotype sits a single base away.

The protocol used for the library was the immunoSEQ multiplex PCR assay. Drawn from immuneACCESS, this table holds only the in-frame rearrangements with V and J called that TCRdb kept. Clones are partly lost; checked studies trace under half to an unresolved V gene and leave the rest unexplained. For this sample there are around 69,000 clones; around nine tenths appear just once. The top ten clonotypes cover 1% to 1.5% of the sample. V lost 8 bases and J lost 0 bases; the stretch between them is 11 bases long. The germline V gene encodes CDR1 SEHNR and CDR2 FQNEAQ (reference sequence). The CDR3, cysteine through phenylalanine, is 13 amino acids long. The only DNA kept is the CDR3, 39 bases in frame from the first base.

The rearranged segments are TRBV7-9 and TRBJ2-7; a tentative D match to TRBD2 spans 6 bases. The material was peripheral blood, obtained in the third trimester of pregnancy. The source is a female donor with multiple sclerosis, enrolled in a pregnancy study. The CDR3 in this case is CASGGASSYEQYF. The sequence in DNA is TGTGCCAGCGGCGGGGCAAGCTCCTACGAGCAGTACTTC. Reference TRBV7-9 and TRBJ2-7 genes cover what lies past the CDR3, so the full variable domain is DTGVSQNPRHKITKRGQNVTFRCDPISEHNRLYWYRQTLGQGPEFLTYFQNEAQLEKSRLLSDRFSAERPKGSFSTLEIQRTEQGDSAMYLCASGGASSYEQYFGPGTRLTVT.